The subject of this entry is one T cell receptor beta chain. The antigen this receptor binds is unknown. Base qualities are missing; no much larger clone stands one base away. The immunoSEQ Assay was used to sequence TCRbeta CDR3 regions. After extraction, genomic DNA underwent amplification by bias-controlled multiplex PCR, followed by high-throughput sequencing. For the original study's pipeline: Collapsing and filtering of sequences were performed to quantify the absolute abundance of each unique TCRbeta CDR3 region. Usable DNA was measured by amplifying reference genes present in all nucleated cells, and TCRbeta template counts were normalized to that usable DNA to estimate T cell fraction. Repertoire TCRs were annotated as SARS-CoV-2-specific by exact matching of V gene, CDR3 amino acid sequence and J gene to a known reactive TCR set. The reference SARS-CoV-2 TCR set was obtained from MIRA and was filtered for enrichment in COVID-19-positive ImmuneCODE repertoires, whereby public or cross-reactive TCRs were removed. Using the MIRA antigens, annotated TCRs were further analysed by specific ORF or by position within an ORF. Depth was the summed frequency of annotated unique rearrangements, while breadth was defined as annotated unique rearrangements over total unique productive rearrangements. Two-sided Wilcoxon rank-sum tests were applied when comparing TCR breadth between groups. TCRdb took over this immuneACCESS table, retaining in-frame rearrangements with V and J assigned. Such tables are incomplete; in checked studies, under half of the missing clones stem from an unresolved V gene, and the remainder is unexplained. V, J and clone size reflect that table, while D and trimming were determined from the DNA. Within this sample are 380,000 or so clones, with approximately 86% of them counted one time only. Around 10% of the sample lies in the top ten.

From a lookup of the germline V gene (reference sequence), CDR1 and CDR2 are LGHDT and YNNKEL. Germline trimming: 2 bases from V, 4 bases from J; junction bases outside gene matches: 2. Its CDR3 holds 15 amino acids, cysteine through phenylalanine. Just CDR3 DNA is preserved here, 45 bases in frame from base 1. The data are from a study of Ad26.COV2.S vaccination and SARS-CoV-2 variants (dated by TCRdb to the early 2020s). About the investigation overall: Donors in the vaccine arm were drawn from COV1001, a phase I-IIa trial of Ad26.COV2.S in healthy adults that was multicentre, randomized, double-blind and placebo-controlled. Ad26.COV2.S was given intramuscularly at 5x10^10 or 1x10^11 viral particles, as a single shot or as two shots 56 days apart. Sequencing of the TCRbeta repertoire served to evaluate the specificity and breadth of SARS-CoV-2-reactive T cell receptors following Ad26.COV2.S vaccination. The TCR-sequenced set comprised about 32 samples: around 20 Ad26.COV2.S vaccine recipients, 5 placebo recipients and 8 SARS-CoV-2 convalescent individuals. Trial participants were randomized into five groups of five: low-dose or high-dose Ad26.COV2.S given once or twice, or placebo on both occasions. Blinding of investigators to trial group allocation was maintained during experiments and outcome assessment.

The intended sense of this specimen's treatment or condition label: over 15 received Ad26.COV2.S at low or high dose, single or two shots; 5 received placebo; per-sample allocation not given. Repertoires of vaccine and placebo recipients were sequenced from samples taken on day 63 after the first injection. In Cohort 1b, some 25 adults aged 18-55 years were enrolled at a single site in Boston, USA, between 29 July and 7 August 2020. Ad26.COV2.S consisted of a replication-incompetent adenovirus type 26 vector by which a prefusion-stabilized SARS-CoV-2 spike protein from the original Wuhan strain was expressed. Findings and caveats that apply to the study as a whole: After vaccination, spike-specific CD8+ and CD4+ T cell responses were reported to show substantial breadth. Comparable non-spike TCR breadth was observed between vaccine and placebo recipients, consistent with only spike being contained in the vaccine. Spike-specific TCR breadth was higher in Ad26.COV2.S recipients than in placebo recipients (P = 0.0014). The study was not powered to compare responses between vaccine doses or regimens. According to the authors, total T cell responses may have been underestimated by the TCR breadth and depth analyses.

The TCR comes from a person between 18 and 65 years old who received the Ad26.COV2.S COVID-19 vaccine or a placebo. Sequenced material: peripheral blood, taken in a trial of Ad26.COV2.S vaccine versus placebo. The rearrangement combines TRBV3-1 (or the pseudogene TRBV3-2) with TRBJ2-1; TRBD2 fits 10 bases in the junction. The bases are TGTGCCAGCAGCCAACAACTAGCGGGGTACAATGAGCAGTTCTTC. It translates to CASSQQLAGYNEQFF.